This T cell receptor beta chain is from a study of CD8+CD57+ T cells in acquired aplastic anemia. Study as a whole: The mean DNA yield obtained from sorted CD4+ and CD8+ cells came to 3.2 ug.

About this clonotype itself: The antigen is not known.

Notes on the study in general: Patients shared about 30 CD8+ CDR3 sequences with controls. CD8+ Simpson's diversity did not differ significantly between patients and controls.

Investigators profiled TCR beta VDJ and CDR3 from genomic DNA template. From the reads, TCRdb called clonotypes with MiXCR, one entry per CDR3 protein. This sample yields a few hundred thousand distinct CDR3 sequences, of which 45% to 70% are seen a single time; 7% to 9% belongs to the top ten. This TCR derives from a human donor with severe aplastic anemia or a healthy control (not recorded which). Sequences were obtained from sorted CD4+, CD8+, or CD8+CD57+ T cells (not recorded which) from PBMCs.

Here the CDR3 DNA reads TGTGCCAGCAGCTTAGGAATAGGGATATCCTACAATGAGCAGTTCTTC. The encoded protein is CASSLGIGISYNEQFF. The chain joins TRBV7-2 to TRBJ2-1; D uncertain. V was cut by 1 base and J by 1 base, with 11 bases left in between. Germline CDR1 and CDR2: SGHTA and FQGNSA. The CDR3 is 16 residues long.